Following are 15 T cell receptor beta chains from one sample sequenced in a study of T cells in Graves' hyperthyroidism and ophthalmopathy. Researchers took RNA transcripts and amplified the TCR beta CDR3 regions from them. The HTBI set primed first-round TCR CDR3 RT-PCR. Each CDR3 protein gets one entry after TCRdb re-called the multiplex PCR reads with MiXCR. The data contain hundreds of thousands of distinct CDR3 sequences, about 14% of them singletons. Input material: blood. The receptors stem from a woman in her thirties or forties with Graves' ophthalmopathy.

This clonotype was picked up many times. The junction departs from germline at one end; a sequencing error may be responsible. The rearrangement uses TRBV3-1 and TRBJ2-5, with D possibly matching TRBD2 (6 bases). This CDR3 comprises 13 residues. The germline V gene encodes CDR1 LGHDT and CDR2 YNNKEL (reference sequence). The CDR3 sequence is CASSQPGEETQYF. In DNA form, the CDR3 reads TGCGCCAGCAGCCAACCGGGGGAAGAGACCCAGTACTTC.

The J gene is TRBJ2-2, the V gene TRBV4-3; possibly TRBD1 or TRBD2 for D (6 bases each). Germline values: CDR1 LGHNA, CDR2 YSLEER. The CDR3 spans 18 residues. Deletions cut 1 base from V and 4 bases from J, with 19 bases between. CDR3 sequence: CASSQATTGARSTGELFF. CDR3 DNA sequence: TGCGCCAGCAGCCAAGCGACGACGGGGGCACGGAGCACCGGGGAGCTGTTTTTT.

This clonotype occurred many times. The J gene is TRBJ2-7, the V gene TRBV6-5; D uncertain. The V end was cut by 8 bases, the J end by 5 bases, with 19 bases between. This CDR3 spans 14 amino acids. Germline V gene sequence: CDR1 MNHEY, CDR2 SVGAGI. This CDR3 is CASRFVPQANEQYF. The CDR3 coding sequence is TGTGCCAGCCGTTTTGTTCCCCAGGCTAACGAGCAGTACTTC.

This clonotype showed up many times. In DNA form, the CDR3 reads TGTGCCAGCAGTCTAAACACCATATATTTT. Protein product: CASSLNTIYF. The genes are TRBV12-3 or TRBV12-4 and TRBJ1-3; D is uncertain. The CDR3 totals 10 residues. Trimming took off 5 bases at V and 6 bases at J, with 2 bases between the two ends.

This clonotype was detected ten times or more. This sequence joins TRBV12-3 or TRBV12-4 and TRBJ1-2; 7 bases line up with TRBD1. This CDR3 has 13 residues. Trimming took 1 base from V and 8 from J; bases not matched to a gene: 4. CDR3 residues: CASSLGDSGGYTF. CDR3 coding DNA: TGTGCCAGCAGTTTAGGGGACAGCGGGGGCTACACCTTC.

This clonotype was picked up many times. J is TRBJ2-7 and V is TRBV5-5; possibly TRBD2 for D (5 bases). CDR1 is SGHKS, CDR2 YYEKEE, per germline (reference sequence). This CDR3 is 13 amino acids long. Trimming removed 6 bases at V and 2 bases at J, with 12 bases between. The CDR3 sequence is CASKGETTYEQYF. The CDR3 nucleotides read TGTGCCAGCAAGGGAGAGACTACCTACGAGCAGTACTTC.

This clonotype was detected many times. The chain employs TRBV28 and TRBJ2-7; D unresolved. CDR1 is MDHEN and CDR2 is SYDVKM in the germline V gene. V lost 5 bases, J lost 2 bases, and 13 bases lay in between. This CDR3 spans 14 amino acids. CDR3 coding DNA: TGTGCCAGCAGTCCAACTCGGCAACCCTACGAGCAGTACTTC. Encoded protein: CASSPTRQPYEQYF.

This clonotype was seen more than once but under ten times. The chain is built from TRBV7-6 and TRBJ2-6; D possibly corresponds to TRBD1 (7 bases). With 3 bases removed from V and 1 base from J, the gap between germline ends came to 16 bases. CDR3 length: 18 amino acids. Germline CDR1 reads SGHVS; CDR2 reads FNYEAQ. CDR3 DNA sequence: TGTGCCAGCAGCTTGCGGGACAGCGGACTTTCTGGGGCCAACGTCCTGACTTTC. Protein product: CASSLRDSGLSGANVLTF.

This clonotype was seen repeatedly, ten times or more. The chain joins TRBV12-3 or TRBV12-4 to TRBJ2-7, with a weak D call TRBD2 (6 bases). This CDR3 has 14 residues. Between the trimmed V and J ends, which lost 6 bases and 3 bases, there was a span of 15 bases. CDR3 region: CASSRGLGNYEQYF. Written as DNA, the CDR3 is TGTGCCAGCAGCCGGGGACTCGGAAACTACGAGCAGTACTTC.

Many counts were recorded for this clonotype. The genes are TRBV27 and TRBJ1-1, with no clear D. V shed 6 bases and J shed 0 bases, with 5 bases lying between them. In germline, CDR1 is MNHEY, CDR2 SMNVEV (reference sequence). The CDR3 runs to 12 residues. The CDR3 nucleotides are TGTGCCAGCAGCAGTATGAACACTGAAGCTTTCTTT. It specifies CASSSMNTEAFF.

This clonotype has more than one count but fewer than ten. This sequence joins TRBV28 and TRBJ1-2; TRBD1 matches 7 bases. Germline CDR1 is MDHEN and CDR2 is SYDVKM. The CDR3 contains 15 residues. With 4 bases clipped from V and 3 bases from J, the junction kept 8 bases outside the gene matches. The CDR3 region has the DNA TGTGCCAGCAGTTCGACAGGGATGATCGACTATGGCTACACCTTC. Residues: CASSSTGMIDYGYTF.

This clonotype has at least ten counts. V gene TRBV20-1 combines with J gene TRBJ2-7; D gene ambiguous. The CDR3 loop spans 12 amino acids. Deletions cut 3 bases from V and 3 bases from J, with 9 bases between. Germline CDR1 is DFQATT and CDR2 is SNEGSKA (reference sequence). In nucleotides, the CDR3 is TGCAGTGCTAGTCCACTCCTCTACGAGCAGTACTTC. Translating it yields CSASPLLYEQYF.

This clonotype was seen repeatedly, ten times or more. The rearrangement links TRBV25-1 to TRBJ1-2; TRBD1 is a possible D gene (5 bases). The germline V and J ends were trimmed by 6 bases and 6 bases, with 14 bases remaining between them. Per the germline V gene, CDR1 is MGHDK and CDR2 is SYGVNS. There are 13 residues in the CDR3. CDR3 region: CASRPGTVDGYTF. In DNA form, the CDR3 reads TGTGCCAGCAGACCAGGGACTGTTGATGGCTACACCTTC.

V is TRBV4-2 and J is TRBJ1-3; weak D call: TRBD1 (6 bases). The V end was cut by 4 bases, the J end by 0 bases, with 13 bases between. This CDR3 has 16 amino acids. Germline V gene lookup returns CDR1 LGHNA and CDR2 YNFKEQ. In DNA, the CDR3 is TGTGCCAGCAGCCGATGGACAGTCTACTCTGGAAACACCATATATTTT. Its translation: CASSRWTVYSGNTIYF.

This clonotype was seen many times. The chain joins TRBV7-2 to TRBJ2-7; TRBD2 matches 8 bases. There are 14 residues in the CDR3. Unmatched junction bases numbered 4, after V lost 4 bases and J lost 2 bases. Germline assignment: CDR1 SGHTA and CDR2 FQGNSA. The CDR3 is CASSSGGGTYEQYF. In DNA, the CDR3 is TGTGCCAGCAGCTCGGGCGGGGGGACCTACGAGCAGTACTTC.